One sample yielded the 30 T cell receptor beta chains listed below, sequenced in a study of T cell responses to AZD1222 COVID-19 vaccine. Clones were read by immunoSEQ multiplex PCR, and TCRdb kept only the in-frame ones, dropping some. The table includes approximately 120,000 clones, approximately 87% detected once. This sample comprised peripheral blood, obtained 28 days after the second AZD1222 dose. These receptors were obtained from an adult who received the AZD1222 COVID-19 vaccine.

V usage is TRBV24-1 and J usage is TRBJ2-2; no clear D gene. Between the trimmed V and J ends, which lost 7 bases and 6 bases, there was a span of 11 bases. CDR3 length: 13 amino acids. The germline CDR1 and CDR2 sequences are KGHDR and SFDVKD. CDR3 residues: CATRQNSAGELFF. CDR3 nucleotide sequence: TGTGCCACCAGGCAGAACAGTGCCGGGGAGCTGTTTTTT.

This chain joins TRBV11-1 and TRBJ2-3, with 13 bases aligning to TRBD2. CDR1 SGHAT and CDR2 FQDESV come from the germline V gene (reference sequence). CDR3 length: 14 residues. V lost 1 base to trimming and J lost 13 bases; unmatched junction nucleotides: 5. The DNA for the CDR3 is TGTGCCAGCAGCTTAGGAGGACTAGCGGGGGTAAAGTATTTT. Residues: CASSLGGLAGVKYF.

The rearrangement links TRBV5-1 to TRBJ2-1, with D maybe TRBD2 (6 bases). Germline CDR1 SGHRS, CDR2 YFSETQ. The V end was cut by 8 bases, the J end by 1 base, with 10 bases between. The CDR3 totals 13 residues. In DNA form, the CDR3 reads TGCGCCAGTGGAGGGCGTTCCTACAATGAGCAGTTCTTC. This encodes CASGGRSYNEQFF.

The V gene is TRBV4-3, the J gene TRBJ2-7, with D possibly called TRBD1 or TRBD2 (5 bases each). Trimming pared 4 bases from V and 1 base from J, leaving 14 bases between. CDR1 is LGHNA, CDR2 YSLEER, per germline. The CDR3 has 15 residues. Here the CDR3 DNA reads TGCGCCAGCAGCCTCCTCTGGGACGTTTCCTACGAGCAGTACTTC. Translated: CASSLLWDVSYEQYF.

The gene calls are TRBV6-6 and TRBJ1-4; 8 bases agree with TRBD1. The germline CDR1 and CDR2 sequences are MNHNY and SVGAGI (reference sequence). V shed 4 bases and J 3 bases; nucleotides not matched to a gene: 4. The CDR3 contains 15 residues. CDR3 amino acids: CASSWTGPSNEKLFF. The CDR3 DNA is TGTGCCAGCAGTTGGACAGGGCCTTCTAATGAAAAACTGTTTTTT.

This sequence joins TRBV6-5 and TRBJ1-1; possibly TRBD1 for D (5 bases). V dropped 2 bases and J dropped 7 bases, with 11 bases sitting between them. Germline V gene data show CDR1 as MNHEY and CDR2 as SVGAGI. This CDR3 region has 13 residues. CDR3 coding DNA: TGTGCCAGCAGTTACCAGGGAAAGGGTGAAGCTTTCTTT. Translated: CASSYQGKGEAFF.

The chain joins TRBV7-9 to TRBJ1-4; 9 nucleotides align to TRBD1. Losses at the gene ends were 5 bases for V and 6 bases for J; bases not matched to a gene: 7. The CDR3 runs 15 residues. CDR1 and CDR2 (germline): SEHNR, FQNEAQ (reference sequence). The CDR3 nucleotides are TGTGCCAGCAGCCCTCCGGGACAGGGATATGAAAAACTGTTTTTT. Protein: CASSPPGQGYEKLFF.

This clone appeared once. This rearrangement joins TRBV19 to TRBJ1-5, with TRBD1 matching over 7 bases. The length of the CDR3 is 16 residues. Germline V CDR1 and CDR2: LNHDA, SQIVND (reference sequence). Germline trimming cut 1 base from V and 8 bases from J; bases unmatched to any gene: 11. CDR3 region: CASSIVGGGGWEPQHF. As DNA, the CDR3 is TGTGCCAGTAGTATAGTGGGAGGAGGGGGCTGGGAGCCCCAGCATTTT.

DNA of the CDR3: TGCGCCAGCAGCTTTACAGGGATGCAGAATGAGCAGTTCTTC. Protein: CASSFTGMQNEQFF. V gene TRBV5-1 combines with J gene TRBJ2-1; D is possibly TRBD1 (6 bases). CDR1 and CDR2 (germline): SGHRS, YFSETQ. The CDR3 is made up of 14 amino acids. With 2 bases removed from V and 7 bases from J, the gap between germline ends came to 13 bases.

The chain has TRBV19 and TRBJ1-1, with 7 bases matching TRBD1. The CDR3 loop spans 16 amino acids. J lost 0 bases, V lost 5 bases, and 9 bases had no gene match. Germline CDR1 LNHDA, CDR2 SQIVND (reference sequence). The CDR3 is CASSGYFQGVNTEAFF. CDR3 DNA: TGTGCCAGTAGTGGGTACTTTCAGGGGGTGAACACTGAAGCTTTCTTT.

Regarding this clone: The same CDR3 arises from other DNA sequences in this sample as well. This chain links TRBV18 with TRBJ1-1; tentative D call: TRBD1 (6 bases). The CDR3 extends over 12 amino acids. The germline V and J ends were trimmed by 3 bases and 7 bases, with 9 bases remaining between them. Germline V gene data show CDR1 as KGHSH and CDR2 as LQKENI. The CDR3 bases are TGTGCCAGCTCACCTCTACAGGGTGAAGCTTTCTTT. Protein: CASSPLQGEAFF.

As DNA, the CDR3 is TGTGCCAGTACGAAACCGGGACTAGCGGATACCGGGGAGCTGTTTTTT. Residues: CASTKPGLADTGELFF. This sequence joins TRBV19 and TRBJ2-2; TRBD2 matches 11 bases. Germline V gene lookup returns CDR1 LNHDA and CDR2 SQIVND (reference sequence). The CDR3 has 16 amino acids. The V gene end was trimmed by 7 bases and the J gene end by 5 bases; junction bases not matched to a gene: 9.

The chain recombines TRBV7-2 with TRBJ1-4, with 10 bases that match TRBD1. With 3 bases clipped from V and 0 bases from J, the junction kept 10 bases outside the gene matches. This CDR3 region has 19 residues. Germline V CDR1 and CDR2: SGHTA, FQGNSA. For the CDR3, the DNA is TGTGCCAGCAGCTTCCTTCGGGACAGGGGTCCTCCAACTAATGAAAAACTGTTTTTT. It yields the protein CASSFLRDRGPPTNEKLFF.

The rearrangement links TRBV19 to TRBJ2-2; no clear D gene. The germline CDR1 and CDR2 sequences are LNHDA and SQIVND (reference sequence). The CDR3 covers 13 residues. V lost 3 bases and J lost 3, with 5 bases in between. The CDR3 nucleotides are TGTGCCAGTAGTATGTCCGACACCGGGGAGCTGTTTTTT. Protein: CASSMSDTGELFF. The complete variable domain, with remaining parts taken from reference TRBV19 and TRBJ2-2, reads DGGITQSPKYLFRKEGQNVTLSCEQNLNHDAMYWYRQDPGQGLRLIYYSQIVNDFQKGDIAEGYSVSREKKESFPLTVTSAQKNPTAFYLCASSMSDTGELFFGEGSRLTVL.

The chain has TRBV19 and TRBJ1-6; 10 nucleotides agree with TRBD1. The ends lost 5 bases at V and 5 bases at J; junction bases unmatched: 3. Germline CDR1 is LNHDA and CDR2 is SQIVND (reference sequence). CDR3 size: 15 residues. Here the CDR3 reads CASSDGQGDNSPLHF. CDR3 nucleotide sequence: TGTGCCAGTAGTGACGGACAGGGGGATAATTCACCCCTCCACTTT.

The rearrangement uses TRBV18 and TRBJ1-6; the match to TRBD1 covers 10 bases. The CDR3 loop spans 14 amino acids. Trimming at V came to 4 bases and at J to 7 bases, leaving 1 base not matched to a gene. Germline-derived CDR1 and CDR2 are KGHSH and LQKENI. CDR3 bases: TGTGCCAGCTCACGGGGACAGGGGAATTCACCCCTCCACTTT. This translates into CASSRGQGNSPLHF.

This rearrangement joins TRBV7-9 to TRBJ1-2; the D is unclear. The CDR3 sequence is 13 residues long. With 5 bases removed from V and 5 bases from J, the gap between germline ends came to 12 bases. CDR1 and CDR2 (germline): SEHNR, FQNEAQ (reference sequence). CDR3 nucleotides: TGTGCCAGCAGCGACCTGGGCTATTATGGCTACACCTTC. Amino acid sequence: CASSDLGYYGYTF.

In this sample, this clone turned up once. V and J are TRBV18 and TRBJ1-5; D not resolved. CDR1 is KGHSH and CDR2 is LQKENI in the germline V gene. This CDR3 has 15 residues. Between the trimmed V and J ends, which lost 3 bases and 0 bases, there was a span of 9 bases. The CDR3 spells CASSPYMDSNQPQHF. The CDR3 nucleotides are TGTGCCAGCTCACCGTACATGGATAGCAATCAGCCCCAGCATTTT.

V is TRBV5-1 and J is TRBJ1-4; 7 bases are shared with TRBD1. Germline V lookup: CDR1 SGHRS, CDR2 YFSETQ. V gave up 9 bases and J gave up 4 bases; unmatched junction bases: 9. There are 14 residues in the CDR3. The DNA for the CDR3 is TGCGCCATTATGTTCCGGGACAGTAATGAAAAACTGTTTTTT. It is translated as CAIMFRDSNEKLFF.

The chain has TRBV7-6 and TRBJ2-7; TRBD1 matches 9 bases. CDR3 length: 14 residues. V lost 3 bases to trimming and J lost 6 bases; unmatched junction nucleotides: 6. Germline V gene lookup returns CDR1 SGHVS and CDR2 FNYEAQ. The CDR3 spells CASSLETGGSEQYF. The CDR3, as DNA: TGTGCCAGCAGCTTGGAGACAGGGGGGAGCGAGCAGTACTTC.

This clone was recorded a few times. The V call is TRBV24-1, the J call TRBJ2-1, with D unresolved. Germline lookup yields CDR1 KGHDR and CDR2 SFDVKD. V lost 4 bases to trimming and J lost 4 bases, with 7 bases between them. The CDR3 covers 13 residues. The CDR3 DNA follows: TGTGCCACCAGTGACGAGCGTTACAATGAGCAGTTCTTC. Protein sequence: CATSDERYNEQFF.

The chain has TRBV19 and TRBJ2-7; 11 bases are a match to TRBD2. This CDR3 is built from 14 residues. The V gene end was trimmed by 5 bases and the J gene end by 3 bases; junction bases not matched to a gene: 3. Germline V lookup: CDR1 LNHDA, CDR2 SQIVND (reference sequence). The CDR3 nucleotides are TGTGCCAGTAGTCCGGGACTAGCGGACTACGAGCAGTACTTC. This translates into CASSPGLADYEQYF.

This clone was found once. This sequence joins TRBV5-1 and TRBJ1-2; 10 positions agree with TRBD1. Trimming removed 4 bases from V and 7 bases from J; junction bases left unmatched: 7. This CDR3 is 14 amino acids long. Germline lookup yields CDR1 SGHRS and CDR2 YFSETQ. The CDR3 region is CASSTGQGTGGYTF. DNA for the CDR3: TGCGCCAGCAGCACGGGACAGGGGACGGGTGGCTACACCTTC. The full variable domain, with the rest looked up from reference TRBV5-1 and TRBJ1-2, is KAGVTQTPRYLIKTRGQQVTLSCSPISGHRSVSWYQQTPGQGLQFLFEYFSETQRNKGNFPGRFSGRQFSNSRSEMNVSTLELGDSALYLCASSTGQGTGGYTFGSGTRLTVV.

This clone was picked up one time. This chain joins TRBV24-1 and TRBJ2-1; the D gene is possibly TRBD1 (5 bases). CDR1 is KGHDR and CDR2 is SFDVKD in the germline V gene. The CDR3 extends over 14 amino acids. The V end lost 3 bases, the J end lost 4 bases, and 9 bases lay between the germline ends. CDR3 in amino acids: CATSDGALYNEQFF. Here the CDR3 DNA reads TGTGCCACCAGTGATGGGGCTCTTTACAATGAGCAGTTCTTC.

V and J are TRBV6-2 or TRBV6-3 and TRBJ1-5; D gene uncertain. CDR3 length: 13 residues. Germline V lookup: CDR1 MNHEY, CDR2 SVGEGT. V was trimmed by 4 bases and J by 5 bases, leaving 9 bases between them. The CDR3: CASSWEFHQPQHF. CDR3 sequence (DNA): TGTGCCAGCAGTTGGGAGTTTCATCAGCCCCAGCATTTT.

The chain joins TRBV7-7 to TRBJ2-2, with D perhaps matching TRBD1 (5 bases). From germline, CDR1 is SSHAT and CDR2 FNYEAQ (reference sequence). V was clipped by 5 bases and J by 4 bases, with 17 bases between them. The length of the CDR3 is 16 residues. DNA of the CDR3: TGTGCCAGCAGCCCACAGGCCGGCTCTCGCACCGGGGAGCTGTTTTTT. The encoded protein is CASSPQAGSRTGELFF.

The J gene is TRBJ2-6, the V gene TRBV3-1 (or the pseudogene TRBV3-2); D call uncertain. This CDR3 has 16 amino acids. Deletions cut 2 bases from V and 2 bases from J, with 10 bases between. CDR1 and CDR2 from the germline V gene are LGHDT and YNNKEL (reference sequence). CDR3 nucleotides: TGTGCCAGCAGCCAATCCCTGGCGGCTGGGGCCAACGTCCTGACTTTC. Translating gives CASSQSLAAGANVLTF.

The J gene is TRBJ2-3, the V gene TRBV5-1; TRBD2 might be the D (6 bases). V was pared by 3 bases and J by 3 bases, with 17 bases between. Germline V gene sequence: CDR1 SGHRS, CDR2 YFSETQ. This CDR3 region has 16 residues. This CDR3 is CASSSTPGVGTDTQYF. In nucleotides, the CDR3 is TGCGCCAGCAGCTCCACCCCGGGAGTGGGTACAGATACGCAGTATTTT.

DNA for the CDR3: TGTGCCAGCAGCTTCCGGACAGGGAGGCCTTTCTTT. It codes for CASSFRTGRPFF. This rearrangement joins TRBV7-6 to TRBJ1-1; 8 bases align to TRBD1. V lost 3 bases and J lost 12; bases outside the gene matches: 6. This CDR3 contains 12 residues. Germline V gene sequence: CDR1 SGHVS, CDR2 FNYEAQ.

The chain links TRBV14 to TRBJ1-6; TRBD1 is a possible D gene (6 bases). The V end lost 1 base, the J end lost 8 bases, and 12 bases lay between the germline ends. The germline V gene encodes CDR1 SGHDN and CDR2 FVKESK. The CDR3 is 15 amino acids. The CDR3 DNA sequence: TGTGCCAGCAGCCAAGGACTCAGGGGTTATTCACCCCTCCACTTT. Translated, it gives CASSQGLRGYSPLHF.